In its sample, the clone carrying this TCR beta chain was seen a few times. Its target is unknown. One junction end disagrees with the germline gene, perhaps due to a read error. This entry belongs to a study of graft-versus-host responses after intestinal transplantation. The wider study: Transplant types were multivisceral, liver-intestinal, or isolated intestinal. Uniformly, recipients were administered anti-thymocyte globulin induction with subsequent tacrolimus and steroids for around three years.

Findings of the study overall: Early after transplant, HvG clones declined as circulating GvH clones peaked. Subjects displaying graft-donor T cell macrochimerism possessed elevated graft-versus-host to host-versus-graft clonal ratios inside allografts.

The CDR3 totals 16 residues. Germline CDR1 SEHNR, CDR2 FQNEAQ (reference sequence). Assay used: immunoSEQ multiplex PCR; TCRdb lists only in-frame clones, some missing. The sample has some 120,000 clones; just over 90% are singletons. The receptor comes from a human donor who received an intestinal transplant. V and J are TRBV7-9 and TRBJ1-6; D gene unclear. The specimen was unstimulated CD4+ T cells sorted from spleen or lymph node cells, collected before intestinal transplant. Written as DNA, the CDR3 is TGTGCCAGCAGACGGACGGACGGATCCTTTAATTCACCCCTCCACTTT. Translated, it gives CASRRTDGSFNSPLHF.